Listed here is a single T cell receptor (beta chain). The antigen is not known. Deletions cut 8 bases from V and 6 bases from J, with 11 bases between. CDR3 length: 12 residues. The V gene's germline CDR1 is MNHEY and CDR2 SVGAGI. Since all of the isolated RNA was reverse transcribed, expressed TCRB transcripts were what got sequenced. Repertoires were generated with immunoSEQ multiplex PCR, while TCRdb's copy carries only in-frame clones and drops some. The table records 140,000 to 150,000 clones, about 44% of them present only once. The entry originates in a study of beta chain features in type 1 diabetes. Study-wide context: Regarding age, gender and cell yields, patients proved similar to healthy donors.

Study observations and caveats: Possible PCR preference for shorter templates applied equally to patients and controls.

The sequencing sample was made of Tregs from blood. This chain connects TRBV6-5 to TRBJ2-1, with TRBD1 as a possible D gene (6 bases). The origin of this receptor is a young man in good health. CDR3 amino acids: CASQRGGNEQFF. DNA of the CDR3: TGTGCCAGCCAAAGAGGGGGCAATGAGCAGTTCTTC.